The 27 T cell receptor beta chains below all came from one sample that was sequenced in a study of regulatory T cells in long-lasting Graves disease (dated by TCRdb to the early 2020s). Reading the label with the study, this specimen's time point is: newly diagnosed GD, antithyroid drugs for less than 3 months. For both TCR sequencing and RNA sequencing, RNA was extracted from PBMCs in TRIzol. Library preparation was by multiplex PCR. Sequencer: Illumina HiSeq 4000. To build TCR beta libraries, CDR3 regions were amplified by Arm-PCR using iRepertoire HTBI primers. TCRdb's own reprocessing of the public reads used fastp at Q25 and MiXCR and kept productive beta chains. Every distinct CDR3 protein forms one entry, paired with its most common genes and DNA. In this sample the table shows hundreds of thousands of distinct CDR3 sequences, around 17% of which occur a single time. In total, the top ten clones hold 15% to 20% of the sample.

The same sample was also studied in work on T cells in Graves' hyperthyroidism and ophthalmopathy.

The source material was peripheral blood mononuclear cells (PBMCs), sampled at new diagnosis, from a patient treated with antithyroid drugs. These receptors originate from a woman younger than 45 with Graves disease. Donor details come from another sample of the same person, matched by shared clones.

The chain couples TRBV18 to TRBJ2-1; D perhaps matches TRBD2 (7 bases). The V gene's germline CDR1 is KGHSH and CDR2 LQKENI. Trimming took off 2 bases at V and 8 bases at J, with 22 bases between the two ends. The CDR3 covers 17 residues. The CDR3 spells CASSPGSRGASGDEQFF. Here the CDR3 DNA reads TGTGCCAGCTCACCAGGTTCCCGGGGGGCGTCGGGCGATGAGCAGTTCTTC.

This clonotype was picked up a small number of times. The chain uses TRBV24-1 and TRBJ2-2, with D possibly being TRBD1 or TRBD2 (5 bases each). The V end was cut by 4 bases, the J end by 4 bases, with 12 bases between. The germline gives CDR1 KGHDR, CDR2 SFDVKD. This CDR3 has 15 amino acids. CDR3 sequence reads: CATSDPGRGTGELFF. The CDR3 bases are TGTGCCACCAGTGACCCGGGACGAGGCACCGGGGAGCTGTTTTTT.

This clonotype showed up many times. The chain carries TRBV18 and TRBJ2-2; TRBD1 is a possible D gene (6 bases). The V end lost 3 bases, the J end lost 13 bases, and 12 bases lay between the germline ends. CDR1 and CDR2 from the germline V gene are KGHSH and LQKENI. This CDR3 spans 12 amino acids. The CDR3 loop is CASSPGTPVLFF. CDR3 coding DNA: TGTGCCAGCTCACCCGGGACACCCGTGCTGTTTTTT.

In this sample, this clonotype turned up many times. The CDR3 region has the DNA TGCAGTGCTAGGAAGCAGAACACTGAAGCTTTCTTT. This gives the protein CSARKQNTEAFF. The rearrangement links TRBV20-1 to TRBJ1-1; D is unclear. The CDR3 has 12 amino acids. Germline-derived CDR1 and CDR2 are DFQATT and SNEGSKA (reference sequence). V lost 3 bases and J lost 1, with 6 bases in between.

This clonotype occurred many times. The chain couples TRBV12-3 or TRBV12-4 to TRBJ2-7; a weak D match, TRBD2 (5 bases). Between the trimmed V and J ends, which lost 1 base and 0 bases, there was a span of 13 bases. This CDR3 has 16 residues. In DNA form, the CDR3 reads TGTGCCAGCAGTTTAGTTGCAGGACTGAGCTCCTACGAGCAGTACTTC. Amino acids: CASSLVAGLSSYEQYF.

This clonotype showed up just a few times. The chain is built from TRBV29-1 and TRBJ1-2, with D possibly being TRBD1 (5 bases). The CDR3 has 12 residues. Trimming took off 7 bases at V and 5 bases at J, with 14 bases between the two ends. Germline values: CDR1 SQVTM, CDR2 ANQGSEA. This CDR3 reads CSGVQGRYGYTF. In DNA, the CDR3 is TGCAGCGGAGTTCAGGGCCGGTATGGCTACACCTTC.

V and J are TRBV27 and TRBJ1-2, with TRBD1 matching 9 bases. This CDR3 is 14 amino acids long. V trimming: 6 bases; J trimming: 8 bases; junction bases outside the gene matches: 10. Germline V gene lookup returns CDR1 MNHEY and CDR2 SMNVEV (reference sequence). CDR3 nucleotides: TGTGCCAGCAGCTTTAATTACAGGGGGCAAGGCTACACCTTC. As protein: CASSFNYRGQGYTF.

This clonotype was found many times. The chain uses TRBV7-9 and TRBJ2-7; D perhaps matches TRBD1 (5 bases). The CDR3 totals 13 residues. In germline, CDR1 is SEHNR, CDR2 FQNEAQ (reference sequence). V lost 5 bases, J lost 7 bases, and 15 bases lay in between. Written as DNA, the CDR3 is TGTGCCAGCAGCAACCCAGGGTTAAGAGAGCAGTACTTC. Protein sequence: CASSNPGLREQYF.

This clonotype has a handful of counts. CDR3 in DNA: TGTGCCAGCAGTTCCAGGACGGGACAGGGGAGAGAGACCCAGTACTTC. This gives the protein CASSSRTGQGRETQYF. The chain carries TRBV28 and TRBJ2-5, with TRBD1 matching 10 bases. V lost 4 bases, J lost 4 bases, and 9 bases stayed unmatched. The CDR3 is 16 amino acids. CDR1 and CDR2 from the germline V gene are MDHEN and SYDVKM.

The J gene is TRBJ2-7, the V gene TRBV20-1; D not resolved. CDR1 and CDR2 from the germline V gene are DFQATT and SNEGSKA (reference sequence). The length of the CDR3 is 10 residues. For the CDR3, the DNA is TGCAGCTTGAAGGACTACGAGCAGTACTTC. Amino acids: CSLKDYEQYF.

This clonotype was counted once. This rearrangement joins TRBV7-2 to TRBJ2-3, with 7 bases aligning to TRBD1. The CDR3 totals 14 residues. The germline V gene encodes CDR1 SGHTA and CDR2 FQGNSA. V shed 4 bases and J 4 bases; nucleotides not matched to a gene: 5. Here the CDR3 reads CASSYGQEADTQYF. CDR3 in DNA: TGTGCCAGCAGCTACGGACAGGAGGCAGATACGCAGTATTTT.

This clonotype has only a few counts. This chain connects TRBV5-4 to TRBJ1-1; D gene unclear. CDR1 is SGHNT, CDR2 YYREEE, per germline (reference sequence). V was shortened by 0 bases and J by 3 bases, with 12 bases between the two germline ends. The CDR3 is made up of 15 amino acids. The CDR3 spells CASSLAGRVDTEAFF. The CDR3 coding sequence is TGTGCCAGCAGCTTGGCCGGGCGGGTTGACACTGAAGCTTTCTTT.

The genes are TRBV5-1 and TRBJ2-2; a weak D match, TRBD1 (6 bases). The CDR3 consists of 15 residues. With 0 bases removed from V and 4 bases from J, the gap between germline ends came to 10 bases. Per germline, CDR1 SGHRS and CDR2 YFSETQ. For the CDR3, the DNA is TGCGCCAGCAGCTTGGCCAGGGGCGGCACCGGGGAGCTGTTTTTT. The encoded protein is CASSLARGGTGELFF.

This chain uses TRBV19 with TRBJ1-4; D is unresolved. The CDR3 loop spans 15 amino acids. CDR1 is LNHDA, CDR2 SQIVND, per germline (reference sequence). Trimming left V 8 bases short and J 7 bases short, with 20 bases between. CDR3 protein: CASAVGLQVGEKLFF. DNA for the CDR3: TGTGCCAGTGCCGTTGGCCTCCAAGTCGGTGAAAAACTGTTTTTT.

The CDR3 region is CASSTQTGNQPQHF. The CDR3 nucleotides are TGTGCCAGTAGTACTCAAACAGGGAATCAGCCCCAGCATTTT. The chain combines TRBV19 with TRBJ1-5; D possibly corresponds to TRBD1 (6 bases). Germline CDR1 and CDR2: LNHDA and SQIVND (reference sequence). Trimming pared 4 bases from V and 4 bases from J, leaving 11 bases between. The CDR3 runs 14 residues.

This clonotype was observed a handful of times. The CDR3 loop reads CASSQAVWNNEQFF. The DNA of the CDR3 is TGCGCCAGCAGCCAAGCAGTTTGGAACAATGAGCAGTTCTTC. The chain is built from TRBV4-1 and TRBJ2-1; D is unresolved. Trimming took off 1 base at V and 5 bases at J, with 9 bases between the two ends. The CDR3 totals 14 residues. The germline gives CDR1 MGHRA, CDR2 YSYEKL.

The V call is TRBV7-6, the J call TRBJ2-7; TRBD1 agrees at 10 bases. Germline trimming cut 9 bases from V and 3 bases from J; bases unmatched to any gene: 8. Looked up from germline, CDR1 is SGHVS and CDR2 is FNYEAQ. This CDR3 spans 14 amino acids. The CDR3 DNA is TGTGCCAGGGCTAAGGACAGGGGGGTCTACGAGCAGTACTTC. It specifies CARAKDRGVYEQYF.

This clonotype was picked up many times. This sequence joins TRBV10-3 and TRBJ1-1; D remains unclear. Germline V gives CDR1 ENHRY, CDR2 SYGVKD. V lost 10 bases and J 5 bases, leaving 23 bases between the germline ends. The CDR3 contains 15 residues. CDR3 region: CATSDRGETGTEAFF. CDR3 DNA sequence: TGTGCCACCTCGGATCGTGGGGAGACGGGGACTGAAGCTTTCTTT.

This clonotype was seen ten or more times. The J gene is TRBJ2-7, the V gene TRBV5-1; TRBD2 is a possible D gene (6 bases). Germline V gene lookup returns CDR1 SGHRS and CDR2 YFSETQ. Trimming cost V 4 bases and J 4 bases, with 12 bases left between them. The CDR3 consists of 13 residues. The CDR3 protein is CASSRRGDYEQYF. The CDR3 bases are TGCGCCAGCAGCCGGAGGGGCGATTACGAGCAGTACTTC.

The chain combines TRBV6-2 or TRBV6-3 with TRBJ2-1; 10 bases are shared with TRBD2. V was clipped by 5 bases and J by 7 bases; unmatched bases: 8. This CDR3 has 15 amino acids. CDR1 is MNHEY, CDR2 SVGEGT, per germline. CDR3 nucleotide sequence: TGTGCCAGCAGTGAAGAAGCGGGAGGGCCAAATGAGCAGTTCTTC. Translation: CASSEEAGGPNEQFF.

In this sample, this clonotype turned up many times. This rearrangement joins TRBV7-8 to TRBJ2-5; no reliable D call. In germline, CDR1 is SGHVS, CDR2 FQNEAQ. Between the trimmed V and J ends, which lost 5 bases and 0 bases, there was a span of 16 bases. This CDR3 contains 16 residues. CDR3 sequence reads: CASSPAGYTDQETQYF. The CDR3 DNA follows: TGTGCCAGCAGCCCAGCCGGATACACGGACCAAGAGACCCAGTACTTC.

This clonotype was detected many times. This chain's CDR3 is CATAVPRQTGDTGELFF. The CDR3 DNA sequence: TGTGCCACCGCCGTACCCCGACAGACAGGGGATACCGGGGAGCTGTTTTTT. The V gene is TRBV2, the J gene TRBJ2-2; TRBD1 matches 8 bases. The CDR3 runs 17 residues. CDR1 is SNHLY, CDR2 FYNNEI, per germline. V gave up 10 bases and J gave up 5 bases; unmatched junction bases: 18.

This clonotype was seen only a few times. V and J are TRBV19 and TRBJ1-1; no clear D gene. Germline loops: CDR1 LNHDA, CDR2 SQIVND (reference sequence). V was clipped by 6 bases and J by 1 base, with 15 bases between them. This CDR3 region has 15 residues. The CDR3 sequence: CASRFGPPGNTEAFF. The CDR3 DNA sequence: TGTGCCAGTAGATTCGGACCCCCAGGGAACACTGAAGCTTTCTTT.

This clonotype occurred many times. The genes are TRBV28 and TRBJ1-3, with a weak D call TRBD1 (5 bases). CDR1 is MDHEN, CDR2 SYDVKM, per germline. This CDR3 region has 14 residues. V lost 7 bases, J lost 4 bases, and 14 bases lay in between. The CDR3 region has the DNA TGTGCCAGCAATGCCGGGACGCACGGAAACACCATATATTTT. Translating it yields CASNAGTHGNTIYF.

CDR3 bases: TGTGCCAGCTTCAGCGTCCGAGGGGAAACTAGCGGTAATGAGCAGTTCTTC. Translating it yields CASFSVRGETSGNEQFF. The V and J genes are TRBV27 and TRBJ2-1; 8 bases map to TRBD2. The CDR3 spans 17 residues. Germline V CDR1 and CDR2: MNHEY, SMNVEV (reference sequence). The ends lost 8 bases at V and 7 bases at J; junction bases unmatched: 19.

This clonotype has ten or more counts. This chain connects TRBV28 to TRBJ2-7; 7 nucleotides line up with TRBD1. The CDR3 contains 14 residues. Germline V gene data show CDR1 as MDHEN and CDR2 as SYDVKM. The trim removed 1 base at V and 2 bases at J, leaving 2 bases unmatched. CDR3 loop: CASSLFQGAYEQYF. The CDR3 coding sequence is TGTGCCAGCAGTTTATTTCAGGGGGCCTACGAGCAGTACTTC.

Many counts were recorded for this clonotype. V usage is TRBV7-2 and J usage is TRBJ2-1, with TRBD2 matching over 8 bases. Germline trimming cut 8 bases from V and 2 bases from J; bases unmatched to any gene: 8. The CDR3 totals 15 residues. Germline V gene lookup returns CDR1 SGHTA and CDR2 FQGNSA. CDR3 sequence: CASGSSSGPYNEQFF. In nucleotides, the CDR3 is TGTGCCAGCGGCAGTTCTAGCGGGCCCTACAATGAGCAGTTCTTC.